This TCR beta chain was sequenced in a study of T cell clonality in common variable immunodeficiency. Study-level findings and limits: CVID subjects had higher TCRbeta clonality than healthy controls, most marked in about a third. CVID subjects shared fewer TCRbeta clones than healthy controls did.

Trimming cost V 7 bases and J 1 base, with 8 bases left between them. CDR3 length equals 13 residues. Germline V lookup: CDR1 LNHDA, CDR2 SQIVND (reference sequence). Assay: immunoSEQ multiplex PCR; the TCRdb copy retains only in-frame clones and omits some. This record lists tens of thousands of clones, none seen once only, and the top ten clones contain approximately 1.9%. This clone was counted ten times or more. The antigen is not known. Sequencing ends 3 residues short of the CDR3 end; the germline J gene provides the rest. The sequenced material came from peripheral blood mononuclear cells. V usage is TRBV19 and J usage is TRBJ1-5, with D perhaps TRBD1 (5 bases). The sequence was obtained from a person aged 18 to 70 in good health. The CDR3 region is CASTRGSNQPQHF. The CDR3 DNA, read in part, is TGTGCCAGTACCCGGGGGAGCAATCAGCCC.